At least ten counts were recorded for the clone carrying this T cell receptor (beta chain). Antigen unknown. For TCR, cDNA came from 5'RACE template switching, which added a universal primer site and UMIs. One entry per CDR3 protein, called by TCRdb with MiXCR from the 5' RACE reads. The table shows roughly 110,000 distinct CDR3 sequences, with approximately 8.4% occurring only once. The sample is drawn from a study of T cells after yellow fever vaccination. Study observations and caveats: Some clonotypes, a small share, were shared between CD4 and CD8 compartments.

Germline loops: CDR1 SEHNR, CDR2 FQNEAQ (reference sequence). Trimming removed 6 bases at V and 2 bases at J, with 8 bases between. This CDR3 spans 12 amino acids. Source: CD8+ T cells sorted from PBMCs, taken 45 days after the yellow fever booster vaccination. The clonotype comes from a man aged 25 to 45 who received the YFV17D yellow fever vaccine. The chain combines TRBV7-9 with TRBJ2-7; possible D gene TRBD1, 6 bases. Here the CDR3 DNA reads TGTGCCAGCAGACAGGGAACCTACGAGCAGTACTTC. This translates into CASRQGTYEQYF.